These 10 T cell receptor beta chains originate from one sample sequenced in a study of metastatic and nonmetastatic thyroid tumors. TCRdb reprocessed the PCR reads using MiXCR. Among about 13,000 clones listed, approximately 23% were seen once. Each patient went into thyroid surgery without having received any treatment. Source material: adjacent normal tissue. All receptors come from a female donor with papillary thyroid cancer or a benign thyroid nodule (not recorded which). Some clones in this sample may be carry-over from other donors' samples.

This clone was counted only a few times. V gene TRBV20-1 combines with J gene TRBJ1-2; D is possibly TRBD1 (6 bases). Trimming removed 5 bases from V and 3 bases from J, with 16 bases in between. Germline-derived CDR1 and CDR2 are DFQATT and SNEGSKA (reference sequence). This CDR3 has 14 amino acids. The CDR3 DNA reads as TGCAGTGCTGGGGGCTTTGGGGACTACTATGGCTACACCTTC. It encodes CSAGGFGDYYGYTF.

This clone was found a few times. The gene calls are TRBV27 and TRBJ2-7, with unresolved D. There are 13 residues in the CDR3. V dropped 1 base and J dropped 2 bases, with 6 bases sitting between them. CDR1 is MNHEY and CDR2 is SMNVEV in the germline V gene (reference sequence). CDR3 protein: CASSLLNPYEQYF. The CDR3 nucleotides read TGTGCCAGCAGTTTATTGAATCCCTACGAGCAGTACTTC.

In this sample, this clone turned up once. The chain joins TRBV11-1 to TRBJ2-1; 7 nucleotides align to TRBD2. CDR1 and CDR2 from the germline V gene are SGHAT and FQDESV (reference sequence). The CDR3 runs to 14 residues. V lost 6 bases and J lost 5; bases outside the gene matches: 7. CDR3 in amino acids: CASRVPAGNNEQFF. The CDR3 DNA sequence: TGTGCCAGCAGAGTACCAGCGGGGAACAATGAGCAGTTCTTC.

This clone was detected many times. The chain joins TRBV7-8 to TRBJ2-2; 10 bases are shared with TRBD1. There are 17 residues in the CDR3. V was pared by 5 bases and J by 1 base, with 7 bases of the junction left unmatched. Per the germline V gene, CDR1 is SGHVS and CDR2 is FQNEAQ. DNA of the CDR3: TGTGCCAGCAGCCCTAGGACAGGGGGTGGGAACACCGGGGAGCTGTTTTTT. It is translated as CASSPRTGGGNTGELFF. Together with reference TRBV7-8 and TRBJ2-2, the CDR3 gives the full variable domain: GAGVSQSPRYKVAKRGQDVALRCDPISGHVSLFWYQQALGQGPEFLTYFQNEAQLDKSGLPSDRFFAERPEGSVSTLKIQRTQQEDSAVYLCASSPRTGGGNTGELFFGEGSRLTVL.

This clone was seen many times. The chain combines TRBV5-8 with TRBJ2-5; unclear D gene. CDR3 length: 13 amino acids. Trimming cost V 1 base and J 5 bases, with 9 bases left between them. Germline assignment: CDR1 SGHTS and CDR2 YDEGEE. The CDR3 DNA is TGTGCCAGCAGCTTGCGCGGAGTCGAGACCCAGTACTTC. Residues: CASSLRGVETQYF.

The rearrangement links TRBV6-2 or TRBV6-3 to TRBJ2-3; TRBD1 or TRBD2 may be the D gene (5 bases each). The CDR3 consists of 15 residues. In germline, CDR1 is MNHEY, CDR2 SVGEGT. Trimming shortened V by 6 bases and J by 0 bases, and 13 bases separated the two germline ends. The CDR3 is CASSTRDRSTDTQYF. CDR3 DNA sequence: TGTGCCAGCAGCACCCGGGACCGGAGCACAGATACGCAGTATTTT.

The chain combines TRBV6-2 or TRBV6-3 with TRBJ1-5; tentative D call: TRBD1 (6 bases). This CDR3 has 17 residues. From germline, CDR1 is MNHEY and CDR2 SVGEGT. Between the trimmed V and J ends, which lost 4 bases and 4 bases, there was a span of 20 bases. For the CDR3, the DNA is TGTGCCAGCAGTTCTCCGGGGGGCGGGAGCGGTAATCAGCCCCAGCATTTT. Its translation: CASSSPGGGSGNQPQHF.

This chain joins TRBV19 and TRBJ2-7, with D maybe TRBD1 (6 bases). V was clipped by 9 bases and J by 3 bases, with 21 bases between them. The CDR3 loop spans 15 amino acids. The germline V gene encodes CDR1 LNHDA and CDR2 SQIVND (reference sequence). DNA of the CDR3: TGTGCCAGCAGTGATGGACAGTGTAAAAACTACGAGCAGTACTTC. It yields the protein CASSDGQCKNYEQYF. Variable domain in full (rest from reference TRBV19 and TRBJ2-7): DGGITQSPKYLFRKEGQNVTLSCEQNLNHDAMYWYRQDPGQGLRLIYYSQIVNDFQKGDIAEGYSVSREKKESFPLTVTSAQKNPTAFYLCASSDGQCKNYEQYFGPGTRLTVT.

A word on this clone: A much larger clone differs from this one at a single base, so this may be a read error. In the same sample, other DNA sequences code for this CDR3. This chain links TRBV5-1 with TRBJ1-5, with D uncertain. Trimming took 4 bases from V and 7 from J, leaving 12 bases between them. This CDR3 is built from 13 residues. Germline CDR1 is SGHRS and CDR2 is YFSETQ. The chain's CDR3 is CASSLSGDQPQHF. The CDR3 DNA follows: TGCGCCAGCAGCCTGTCGGGAGACCAGCCCCAGCATTTT.

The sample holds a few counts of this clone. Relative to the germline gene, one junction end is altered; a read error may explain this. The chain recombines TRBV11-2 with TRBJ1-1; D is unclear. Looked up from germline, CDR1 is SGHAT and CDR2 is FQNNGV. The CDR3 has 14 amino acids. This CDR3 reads CARSLEVRSTEAFF. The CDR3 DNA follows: TGTGCCAGAAGCTTGGAGGTTCGGAGCACTGAAGCTTTCTTT.